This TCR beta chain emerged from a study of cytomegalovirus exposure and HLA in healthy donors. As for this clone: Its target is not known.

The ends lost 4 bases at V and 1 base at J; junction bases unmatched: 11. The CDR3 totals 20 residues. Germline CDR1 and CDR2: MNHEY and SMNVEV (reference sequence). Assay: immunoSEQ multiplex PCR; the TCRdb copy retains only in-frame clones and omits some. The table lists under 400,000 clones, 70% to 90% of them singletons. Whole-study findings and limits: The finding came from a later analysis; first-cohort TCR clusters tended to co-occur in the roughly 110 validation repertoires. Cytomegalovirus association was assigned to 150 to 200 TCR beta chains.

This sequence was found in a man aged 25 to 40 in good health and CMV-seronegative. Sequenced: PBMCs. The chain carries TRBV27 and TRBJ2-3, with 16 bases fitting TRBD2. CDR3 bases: TGTGCCAGCAGTTCTATTACAACGGGACTAGCGGGGGGGCGCACAGATACGCAGTATTTT. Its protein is CASSSITTGLAGGRTDTQYF.